These 31 T cell receptor beta chains originate from one sample sequenced in a study of shared clonotypes between healthy human individuals. Naive CD8 cells lacked CD45RO and underwent positive selection for CCR7, leaving out terminally differentiated effector memory CD45RA+ cells. Sequencing was performed with immunoSEQ multiplex PCR; in TCRdb, only in-frame clones are kept and a portion is missing. This sample has approximately 810,000 clones; roughly 92% occur once, and the top ten carry 20% to 30%. The sample was naive CD8+ T cells sorted from blood. The receptors come from a man aged 25-45 years in good health.

The chain couples TRBV30 to TRBJ2-7, with 7 bases matching TRBD1. CDR3 length: 14 residues. Germline V gene sequence: CDR1 GTSNPN, CDR2 SVGIG (reference sequence). Germline trimming cut 2 bases from V and 3 bases from J; bases unmatched to any gene: 7. The CDR3, as DNA: TGTGCCTGGAGTCTCGTAGGGGGCAGCTACGAGCAGTACTTC. This codes for CAWSLVGGSYEQYF.

In regard to this clone: Other DNA sequences in this specimen translate into the identical CDR3. This chain uses TRBV27 with TRBJ2-7, with D unclear. The CDR3 is 13 amino acids. Trimming shortened V by 2 bases and J by 0 bases, and 5 bases separated the two germline ends. The germline V gene encodes CDR1 MNHEY and CDR2 SMNVEV (reference sequence). The CDR3 here is CASSLRASYEQYF. The CDR3 DNA sequence: TGTGCCAGCAGTTTAAGGGCCTCCTACGAGCAGTACTTC.

This clone was recorded only once. The J gene is TRBJ2-1, the V gene TRBV6-5; 7 nucleotides match TRBD2. V lost 5 bases to trimming and J lost 2 bases; unmatched junction nucleotides: 6. Per germline, CDR1 MNHEY and CDR2 SVGAGI. CDR3 length: 15 residues. Written as DNA, the CDR3 is TGTGCCAGCAGTCACCTAGCGGAACCCTACAATGAGCAGTTCTTC. Residues: CASSHLAEPYNEQFF.

As for this clone: The same CDR3 can be traced to other DNA sequences in this sample. J is TRBJ2-7 and V is TRBV19, with D uncertain. Between the trimmed V and J ends, which lost 3 bases and 3 bases, there was a span of 9 bases. CDR1 and CDR2 from the germline V gene are LNHDA and SQIVND (reference sequence). The CDR3 extends over 13 amino acids. CDR3 amino acids: CASSMSGYYEQYF. DNA for the CDR3: TGTGCCAGTAGTATGTCTGGATACTACGAGCAGTACTTC. The full variable domain, completed using reference TRBV19 and TRBJ2-7, is DGGITQSPKYLFRKEGQNVTLSCEQNLNHDAMYWYRQDPGQGLRLIYYSQIVNDFQKGDIAEGYSVSREKKESFPLTVTSAQKNPTAFYLCASSMSGYYEQYFGPGTRLTVT.

This clone appeared once. The chain recombines TRBV7-9 with TRBJ2-7; tentatively, D is TRBD1 (6 bases). The V gene's germline CDR1 is SEHNR and CDR2 FQNEAQ (reference sequence). The CDR3 sequence is 14 residues long. Deletions cut 6 bases from V and 3 bases from J, with 15 bases between. Here the CDR3 reads CASSPDRPNYEQYF. The CDR3 DNA follows: TGTGCCAGCAGTCCCGACAGGCCTAACTACGAGCAGTACTTC.

The V call is TRBV19, the J call TRBJ2-1; perhaps TRBD2 as D (6 bases). The V end was cut by 2 bases, the J end by 6 bases, with 14 bases between. The CDR3 contains 15 residues. Germline CDR1 and CDR2: LNHDA and SQIVND (reference sequence). CDR3 coding DNA: TGTGCCAGTAGTATAATTAGCGGAGGCCCCAATGAGCAGTTCTTC. This encodes CASSIISGGPNEQFF.

The chain links TRBV7-2 to TRBJ2-7, with 7 positions matching TRBD1. The CDR3 totals 14 residues. The J segment lost 3 bases and the V segment lost 6 bases, leaving 8 bases of the junction unmatched. Germline V gene lookup returns CDR1 SGHTA and CDR2 FQGNSA. As DNA, the CDR3 is TGTGCCAGCAGACCGACAGGGCTATACTACGAGCAGTACTTC. It specifies CASRPTGLYYEQYF. Complete variable domain (other parts from reference TRBV7-2 and TRBJ2-7): GAGVSQSPSNKVTEKGKDVELRCDPISGHTALYWYRQSLGQGLEFLIYFQGNSAPDKSGLPSDRFSAERTGGSVSTLTIQRTQQEDSAVYLCASRPTGLYYEQYFGPGTRLTVT.

This clone occurred once. The CDR3: CASSPLGGFSETQYF. The CDR3 nucleotides are TGCGCCAGCAGCCCGCTGGGGGGGTTTTCTGAGACCCAGTACTTC. This chain connects TRBV5-1 to TRBJ2-5; the match to TRBD2 covers 7 bases. This CDR3 has 15 amino acids. Germline values: CDR1 SGHRS, CDR2 YFSETQ. Losses at the gene ends were 4 bases for V and 5 bases for J; bases not matched to a gene: 11.

The V and J genes are TRBV28 and TRBJ2-7, with TRBD2 as a possible D gene (5 bases). The CDR3 has 15 residues. The germline gives CDR1 MDHEN, CDR2 SYDVKM. The V and J ends lost 2 bases and 2 bases respectively, with 13 bases between them. DNA of the CDR3: TGTGCCAGCAGTTTACCCGGGGATCAGACCTACGAGCAGTACTTC. Translation gives CASSLPGDQTYEQYF.

The rearrangement uses TRBV6-5 and TRBJ2-1; unclear D gene. Germline V CDR1 and CDR2: MNHEY, SVGAGI. V was cut by 4 bases and J by 10 bases, with 11 bases left in between. The CDR3 has 12 amino acids. The CDR3 nucleotides read TGTGCCAGCAGTTCGTTAGCTAGGGAGCAGTTCTTC. Protein: CASSSLAREQFF.

V and J are TRBV7-6 and TRBJ2-3, with TRBD2 identical over 13 bases. The ends lost 4 bases at V and 4 bases at J; junction bases unmatched: 5. Germline CDR1 reads SGHVS; CDR2 reads FNYEAQ. This CDR3 contains 16 residues. The chain's CDR3 is CASSSRLAGGPDTQYF. CDR3 coding DNA: TGTGCCAGCAGCTCACGACTAGCGGGAGGCCCAGATACGCAGTATTTT.

The chain joins TRBV29-1 to TRBJ2-3; 8 nucleotides line up with TRBD2. The CDR3 sequence is 16 residues long. Germline values: CDR1 SQVTM, CDR2 ANQGSEA. Trimming took 1 base from V and 2 from J; bases not matched to a gene: 8. CDR3 DNA: TGCAGCGTTGAAGGCAATACGGGACTAGACACAGATACGCAGTATTTT. It yields the protein CSVEGNTGLDTDTQYF.

CDR3 nucleotides: TGTGCCAGCAGTTTGAGCGGGAGGACCTACGAGCAGTACTTC. It yields the protein CASSLSGRTYEQYF. The chain recombines TRBV28 with TRBJ2-7; 9 positions match TRBD2. Germline CDR1 is MDHEN and CDR2 is SYDVKM. Trimming at V came to 3 bases and at J to 2 bases, leaving 2 bases not matched to a gene. The CDR3 consists of 14 residues.

This rearrangement joins TRBV6-1 to TRBJ2-3; weak D call: TRBD2 (5 bases). V dropped 2 bases and J dropped 5 bases, with 11 bases sitting between them. Germline V gene sequence: CDR1 MNHNS, CDR2 SASEGT. CDR3 length: 14 amino acids. CDR3 nucleotides: TGTGCCAGCAGTGAACTGCAGAGGGAAGATACGCAGTATTTT. Its translation: CASSELQREDTQYF.

This sequence joins TRBV27 and TRBJ2-7; D gene unclear. This CDR3 is 12 amino acids long. Trimming took off 8 bases at V and 2 bases at J, with 10 bases between the two ends. Germline-derived CDR1 and CDR2 are MNHEY and SMNVEV (reference sequence). The CDR3 sequence is CASRQSPYEQYF. CDR3 bases: TGTGCCAGCCGACAATCGCCCTACGAGCAGTACTTC.

This clone has more than one count but fewer than ten. V is TRBV7-9 and J is TRBJ2-2; D gene unclear. V dropped 1 base and J dropped 5 bases, with 5 bases sitting between them. The CDR3 runs 13 residues. The germline gives CDR1 SEHNR, CDR2 FQNEAQ (reference sequence). The CDR3 region is CASSLVSTGELFF. The CDR3 nucleotides read TGTGCCAGCAGCTTAGTTTCTACCGGGGAGCTGTTTTTT.

V gene TRBV10-1 combines with J gene TRBJ2-1; 9 nucleotides match TRBD2. V shed 5 bases and J 2 bases; nucleotides not matched to a gene: 16. Germline-derived CDR1 and CDR2 are WNHNN and SYGVQD (reference sequence). This CDR3 comprises 19 residues. The CDR3 reads CASSRELAGSGRTYNEQFF. For the CDR3, the DNA is TGCGCCAGCAGTCGGGAACTAGCGGGTTCCGGGCGGACCTACAATGAGCAGTTCTTC.

The chain has TRBV7-9 and TRBJ2-7, with D perhaps TRBD1 (6 bases). The germline CDR1 and CDR2 sequences are SEHNR and FQNEAQ (reference sequence). Trimming removed 4 bases from V and 4 bases from J, with 20 bases in between. The CDR3 totals 16 residues. CDR3 bases: TGTGCCAGCAGCTACAGAAGTGAAGGGGGTATTTACGAGCAGTACTTC. Its translation: CASSYRSEGGIYEQYF.

The J gene is TRBJ2-3, the V gene TRBV7-9; D is ambiguous. V lost 2 bases, J lost 5 bases, and 5 bases lay in between. The germline gives CDR1 SEHNR, CDR2 FQNEAQ (reference sequence). This CDR3 has 12 amino acids. CDR3 nucleotides: TGTGCCAGCAGCTTATTCGGAGATACGCAGTATTTT. This gives the protein CASSLFGDTQYF.

V and J are TRBV7-9 and TRBJ2-1, with D possibly being TRBD2 (5 bases). The germline CDR1 and CDR2 sequences are SEHNR and FQNEAQ (reference sequence). Trimming pared 6 bases from V and 12 bases from J, leaving 15 bases between. The CDR3 is made up of 12 amino acids. The DNA for the CDR3 is TGTGCCAGCAGGGGCGACGGGATGGTGCAGTTCTTC. The encoded protein is CASRGDGMVQFF.

J is TRBJ2-5 and V is TRBV2; the D gene is possibly TRBD1 (5 bases). Per the germline V gene, CDR1 is SNHLY and CDR2 is FYNNEI. V lost 4 bases to trimming and J lost 5 bases, with 17 bases between them. This CDR3 region has 15 residues. CDR3 region: CASSGSTTSGETQYF. For the CDR3, the DNA is TGTGCCAGCAGTGGGTCAACGACCTCAGGGGAGACCCAGTACTTC.

This clone was found once. V usage is TRBV13 and J usage is TRBJ2-3, with 10 nucleotides matching TRBD2. The germline V gene encodes CDR1 PRHDT and CDR2 FYEKMQ (reference sequence). With 2 bases clipped from V and 4 bases from J, the junction kept 6 bases outside the gene matches. CDR3 length equals 16 residues. The CDR3 protein is CASSLKREGSPDTQYF. CDR3 in DNA: TGTGCCAGCAGCTTAAAGCGGGAGGGGAGCCCAGATACGCAGTATTTT.

The chain uses TRBV6-5 and TRBJ1-1, with D unclear. The V gene's germline CDR1 is MNHEY and CDR2 SVGAGI. V lost 0 bases and J lost 0, with 8 bases in between. This CDR3 comprises 15 residues. CDR3 region: CASSYSTGVNTEAFF. The CDR3 DNA reads TGTGCCAGCAGTTACTCTACCGGAGTGAACACTGAAGCTTTCTTT.

V gene TRBV7-6 combines with J gene TRBJ2-1, with TRBD2 identical over 13 bases. This CDR3 is built from 19 residues. CDR1 and CDR2 from the germline V gene are SGHVS and FNYEAQ. The junction had 12 bases not matched to a gene; V was cut back by 2 bases and J by 5 bases. CDR3 coding DNA: TGTGCCAGCAGCTTACCTGGACTAGCGGGAGAGGGGATGAACAATGAGCAGTTCTTC. Translation gives CASSLPGLAGEGMNNEQFF. Full variable domain (remainder filled in from reference TRBV7-6 and TRBJ2-1): GAGVSQSPRYKVTKRGQDVALRCDPISGHVSLYWYRQALGQGPEFLTYFNYEAQQDKSGLPNDRFSAERPEGSISTLTIQRTEQRDSAMYRCASSLPGLAGEGMNNEQFFGPGTRLTVL.

The chain joins TRBV29-1 to TRBJ2-7; TRBD2 aligns across 9 bases. Trimming cost V 5 bases and J 6 bases; bases outside gene matches: 11. Germline V CDR1 and CDR2: SQVTM, ANQGSEA. The CDR3 sequence is 14 residues long. The CDR3 here is CSVIGASGMFEQYF. The CDR3 DNA sequence: TGCAGCGTTATCGGGGCTAGCGGGATGTTCGAGCAGTACTTC.

This chain joins TRBV6-6 and TRBJ1-2; unclear D gene. Per germline, CDR1 MNHNY and CDR2 SVGAGI (reference sequence). The CDR3 extends over 14 amino acids. Trimming stripped 5 bases from V and 0 bases from J, with 10 bases between. CDR3 bases: TGTGCCAGCAGTCCGGGCGCCTCTAACTATGGCTACACCTTC. This encodes CASSPGASNYGYTF.

This clone was observed a single time. The chain recombines TRBV9 with TRBJ2-1, with TRBD2 matching 9 bases. The germline gives CDR1 SGDLS, CDR2 YYNGEE. This CDR3 comprises 15 residues. J gave up 4 bases and V 2 bases, and 4 bases lay outside the gene matches. CDR3 sequence (DNA): TGTGCCAGCAGCGTGAGGCTAGCGGGGTACAATGAGCAGTTCTTC. The encoded protein is CASSVRLAGYNEQFF.

This sequence joins TRBV15 and TRBJ2-1, with 13 bases lining up with TRBD2. Germline CDR1 and CDR2: LNHNV and YYDKDF (reference sequence). This CDR3 has 16 residues. V was clipped by 7 bases and J by 5 bases; unmatched bases: 8. The CDR3: CATISGLAGPNNEQFF. The DNA for the CDR3 is TGTGCCACCATTTCGGGACTAGCGGGACCAAACAATGAGCAGTTCTTC.

The chain employs TRBV4-1 and TRBJ1-1; D perhaps matches TRBD1 (6 bases). This CDR3 comprises 15 residues. Per the germline V gene, CDR1 is MGHRA and CDR2 is YSYEKL. V was shortened by 2 bases and J by 0 bases, with 10 bases between the two germline ends. CDR3 amino acids: CASSQRGRLNTEAFF. CDR3 DNA sequence: TGCGCCAGCAGCCAAAGGGGGAGGCTGAACACTGAAGCTTTCTTT.

This chain connects TRBV28 to TRBJ1-1; D is ambiguous. Trimming shortened V by 2 bases and J by 2 bases, and 9 bases separated the two germline ends. Germline lookup yields CDR1 MDHEN and CDR2 SYDVKM. This CDR3 is 14 amino acids long. In nucleotides, the CDR3 is TGTGCCAGCAGTTTAGTGGGGTTTAACACTGAAGCTTTCTTT. This translates into CASSLVGFNTEAFF.

This chain joins TRBV6-1 and TRBJ1-2; possibly TRBD1 for D (6 bases). CDR3 length equals 13 residues. V lost 7 bases and J lost 5, with 14 bases in between. CDR1 is MNHNS and CDR2 is SASEGT in the germline V gene. CDR3 DNA: TGTGCCAGCACCGGAAACAGGGAATATGGCTACACCTTC. Its protein is CASTGNREYGYTF.